Included here is one TCR beta chain sequence, with context. Its antigen target is currently unknown. Base qualities are not provided; no much larger clone lies one nucleotide away. The source of the sample is a study of shared clonotypes between healthy human individuals (TCRdb year 2020). Context from the whole study: A couple of women and a few men aged 18 to 49 years were included in the cohort. For each donor, three plates each were used for CD4 naive and CD4 memory, two plates were used for CD8 naive, and one plate was used for CD8 memory. Blood TCR repertoires of about five healthy adults were deeply sequenced to estimate repertoire size and the extent of clonotype sharing between individuals. Different laboratories and diverse techniques were used to prepare libraries and sequence TCR repertoires, to increase sequencing depth and limit assay-specific biases. Per donor, leukapheresis produced somewhere between about 0.94 and 9.5 billion PBMCs. Study-level results and caveats: Clonotypes shared by all four sorted-subset donors showed higher generation probabilities than non-shared clonotypes. Naive subsets generally had larger estimated clonotype richness than memory subsets did. Sampling was restricted to blood, and TCR repertoires in tissues likely differ from the TCR repertoires found in blood. Because the study included a small number of donors, the genetic and exposure-history diversity represented was limited. When several donors were compared, the shared fraction of clonotypes was roughly 5% for naive CD4, 3.5% to 4% for naive CD8, roughly 2.3% for memory CD4, and roughly 0.4% for memory CD8. Based on pairwise subsampling, the degree of clonotype sharing among donors was expected to be affected by sequencing depth. Incomplete sequencing was indicated by rarefaction of sorted-subset datasets, despite the large sequencing depth.

The CDR3 covers 17 residues, taking in both the cysteine and the phenylalanine. The entry retains the CDR3 DNA only, 51 bases that are in frame from base 1. CDR1 SNHLY and CDR2 FYNNEI were looked up in the germline V gene. Between the V and J ends, shortened by 0 bases and 5 bases respectively, the junction contains 16 bases. Using the deep immunoSEQ assay, multiplex PCR amplified TCR CDR3 regions from genomic DNA. Extracted genomic DNA from each cell subset was spread evenly across all wells of several immunoSEQ 96-well plates, with each plate serving as a replicate. Each replicate PCR for sorted subsets received approximately 200 ng genomic DNA, equal to roughly 33,000 T cell genomes. Purified libraries were measured with a Qubit 3.0 fluorometer, size-checked on a Bioanalyzer 2100, and measured again with the KAPA Library Quantification kit. A separate single-read 150-cycle Illumina NextSeq 550 flow cell was used to sequence each immunoSEQ 96-well plate. The study's own analysis went as follows. The immunoSEQ output contained only junctional sequences without quality scores, so filtering could not match that applied to full-length reads. Sequences were annotated with PyIR, a Python wrapper for IgBLAST v1.9, and V/J genes and CDR3 were assigned using IMGT germline references. Reads were removed for weak V/J assignments (E-value above 1e-6), missing CDR3, stop codons, out-of-frame junctions, or ambiguous translated residues. V3J clonotypes were defined as sequences sharing an identical inferred V gene, J gene, and CDR3 amino acid sequence. Percentage overlap between repertoires was calculated by dividing the number of shared unique clonotypes by the size of the smaller repertoire. Three approaches were used to assess repertoire richness: RTK rarefaction, the Chao1 estimator, and Recon v2.1 estimates of unobserved clonotypes. Generation probabilities for all TCRbeta clonotypes obtained by the gDNA method from several donors were computed using OLGA. Not all clones reach the TCRdb copy of this immuneACCESS table, which keeps in-frame sequences only. Checked studies attribute under half of the gap to unresolved V genes and leave the rest unexplained. The DNA was the basis for D and trimming; V, J and clone size are from that table. The sample table records some 980,000 clones; 76% of these occur just once. The ten largest clones take up approximately 1.5% of the sample.

Donors were healthy HIV-negative adults with no recently reported acute infections or vaccinations. Only Caucasian adults living in Nashville, Tennessee, USA were represented among the donors. CD4+ T cells were enriched through magnetic negative selection, after which naive cells were positively selected on CD45RA and the remaining negative fraction served as the memory subset. After blood collection by leukapheresis, PBMCs were isolated using Ficoll-Histopaque density gradient centrifugation and then cryopreserved in the vapor phase of liquid nitrogen. Analytical flow cytometry was used to check the purity and quantity of each magnetically sorted T cell population. Each sorted fraction had its genomic DNA isolated and then quantified by UV absorbance on a Nanodrop 2000c.

This receptor was identified in a man aged 18 to 35 in good health. Sequencing was performed on memory CD4+ T cells sorted from blood. In light of the paper, this sample's cell subset or site label describes: CD45RA-negative fraction. The chain was built from TRBV2 and TRBJ2-2; there is no confident call for the D gene. At the DNA level, the sequence is TGTGCCAGCAGTGAAGCGCTTTCCCAGAAACGGACCGGGGAGCTGTTTTTT. Its amino acids are CASSEALSQKRTGELFF.